The rows below give T cell receptor beta chains drawn from one sample of a study of shared clonotypes between healthy human individuals. Clones were read by immunoSEQ multiplex PCR, and TCRdb kept only the in-frame ones, dropping some. The table has over a million clones, roughly 96% seen once. The material sequenced was naive CD4+ T cells sorted from blood. The receptors shown here come from a man aged 30 to 45 in good health. Each CDR3 is given with its conserved first and last residue. A D gene is named only where the DNA matches it firmly. The size field is filled for only some rows; it gives once, few, many or a size class.

v_call	j_call	clone_size	d_call	cdr3_nt	cdr3_aa
TRBV4-2	TRBJ2-5	.	TRBD2	TGTGCCAGCAGCCAAGAGGGAGCGGGAGGCGAAGAGACCCAGTACTTC	CASSQEGAGGEETQYF
TRBV7-2	TRBJ2-5	once	.	TGTGCCAGCAGCTTCCAACCGGGACCTCGCCAGACCCAGTACTTC	CASSFQPGPRQTQYF
TRBV5-4	TRBJ2-5	.	.	TGTGCCAGCAGCTTGGCAACGGCGTACCAAGAGACCCAGTACTTC	CASSLATAYQETQYF
TRBV5-1	TRBJ2-4	.	TRBD2	TGCGCCAGCAGCTTGGACTTGGCGGGAGGTGGGGGTGACATTCAGTACTTC	CASSLDLAGGGGDIQYF
TRBV28	TRBJ1-5	.	.	TGTGCCAGCAGTTTAGCAGGTACCGAGCCCCAGCATTTT	CASSLAGTEPQHF
TRBV5-4	TRBJ2-1	.	TRBD1	TGTGCCAGCAGCGCAAAGACAGGGTCCCCCTACAATGAGCAGTTCTTC	CASSAKTGSPYNEQFF
TRBV28	TRBJ2-7	.	TRBD2	TGTGCCAGCAGCCACAGCGGGAGTATGTACGAGCAGTACTTC	CASSHSGSMYEQYF
TRBV18	TRBJ2-5	.	.	TGTGCCAGCTCACCCCCCGACCTCTATCCGGAGACCCAGTACTTC	CASSPPDLYPETQYF
TRBV20-1	TRBJ2-3	.	.	TGCAGTGCTTTTCTAGATACGCAGTATTTT	CSAFLDTQYF
TRBV18	TRBJ2-7	.	TRBD1	TGTGCCAGCTCACCACTGTCACAGGGGTCCCACGAGCAGTACTTC	CASSPLSQGSHEQYF
TRBV7-2	TRBJ1-1	.	TRBD1	TGTGCCAGCAGCTTAGCCCGGGACAGGGTAACTGAAGCTTTCTTT	CASSLARDRVTEAFF
TRBV10-3	TRBJ1-2	once	.	TGTGCCATCAGCCCGCAGGGAGAGGGTTATGGCTACACCTTC	CAISPQGEGYGYTF
TRBV19	TRBJ2-7	once	.	TGTGCCAGTAGATTGTCGTCAGGGGTCTCCTACGAGCAGTACTTC	CASRLSSGVSYEQYF
TRBV5-1	TRBJ2-3	.	.	TGCGCCAGCAGCCGAGGCGGGGGCGCGACAGATACGCAGTATTTT	CASSRGGGATDTQYF
TRBV9	TRBJ2-7	.	TRBD2	TGTGCCAGCAGCGTACGCGAGACTAGCTCCGAGCAGTACTTC	CASSVRETSSEQYF
TRBV2	TRBJ2-2	.	TRBD1	TGTGCCAGGGAGGACAGGGCGAACACCGGGGAGCTGTTTTTT	CAREDRANTGELFF
TRBV2	TRBJ1-1	.	.	TGTGCCAGCAGCTACTGGAGGGGACGAACTCTTGAAGCTTTCTTT	CASSYWRGRTLEAFF